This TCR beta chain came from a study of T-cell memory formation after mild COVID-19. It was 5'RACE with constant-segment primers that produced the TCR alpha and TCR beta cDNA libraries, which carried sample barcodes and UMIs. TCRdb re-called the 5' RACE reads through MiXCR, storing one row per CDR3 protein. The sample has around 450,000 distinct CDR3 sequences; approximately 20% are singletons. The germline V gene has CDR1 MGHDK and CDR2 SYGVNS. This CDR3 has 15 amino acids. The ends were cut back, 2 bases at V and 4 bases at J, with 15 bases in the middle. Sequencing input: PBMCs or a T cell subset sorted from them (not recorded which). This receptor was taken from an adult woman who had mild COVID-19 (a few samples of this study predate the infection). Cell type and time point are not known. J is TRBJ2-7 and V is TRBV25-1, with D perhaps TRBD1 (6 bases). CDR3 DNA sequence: TGTGCCAGCAGTGAAAAAGGTGCCAGGGGATACGAGCAGTACTTC. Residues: CASSEKGARGYEQYF.